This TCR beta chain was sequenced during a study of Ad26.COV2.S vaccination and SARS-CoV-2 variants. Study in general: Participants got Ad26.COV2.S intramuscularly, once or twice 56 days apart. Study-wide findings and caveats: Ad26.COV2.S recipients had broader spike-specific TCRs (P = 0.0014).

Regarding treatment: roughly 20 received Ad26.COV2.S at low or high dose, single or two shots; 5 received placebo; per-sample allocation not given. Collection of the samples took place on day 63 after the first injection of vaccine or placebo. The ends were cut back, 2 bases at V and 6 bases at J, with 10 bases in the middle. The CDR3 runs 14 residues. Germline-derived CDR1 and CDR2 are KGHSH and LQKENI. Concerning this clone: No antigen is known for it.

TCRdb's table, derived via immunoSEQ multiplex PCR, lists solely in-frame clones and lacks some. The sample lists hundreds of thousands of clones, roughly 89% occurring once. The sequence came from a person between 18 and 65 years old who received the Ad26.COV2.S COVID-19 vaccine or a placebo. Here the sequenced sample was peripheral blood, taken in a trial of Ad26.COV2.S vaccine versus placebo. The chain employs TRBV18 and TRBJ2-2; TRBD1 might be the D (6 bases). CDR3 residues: CASSPKQGSGELFF. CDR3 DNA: TGTGCCAGCTCACCAAAACAGGGATCCGGGGAGCTGTTTTTT.